These 9 T cell receptor beta chains originate from one sample sequenced in a study of spatial heterogeneity in lung cancer. Time point here: sample taken at primary tumor resection. Sequencing covered unsorted whole RNA taken from tumor, nontumor lung or frozen PBMC. From the 5' RACE reads, TCRdb called clonotypes with MiXCR, one entry per CDR3 protein. This sample has over 9,500 distinct CDR3 sequences, with about a sixth found just once. Sequenced here: PBMCs, sampled at surgery. These receptors all come from a male donor with early-stage non-small cell lung cancer.

The chain carries TRBV4-1 and TRBJ1-1, with 7 bases fitting TRBD1. After removal of 2 bases from V and 5 bases from J, the junction contained 17 bases not matched to a gene. CDR3 length equals 18 residues. CDR1 is MGHRA, CDR2 YSYEKL, per germline. The CDR3 sequence: CASSQTNTGVAEQTEAFF. The CDR3 DNA reads as TGCGCCAGCAGCCAAACAAATACAGGGGTCGCGGAACAGACTGAAGCTTTCTTT.

In this sample, this clonotype turned up a few times. The genes are TRBV5-6 and TRBJ1-5, with D possibly being TRBD1 (6 bases). The germline V gene has CDR1 SGHDT and CDR2 YYEEEE. The CDR3 length is 14 residues. The V end lost 2 bases, the J end lost 3 bases, and 9 bases lay between the germline ends. CDR3 loop: CASSFRGFNQPQHF. The CDR3 region has the DNA TGTGCCAGCAGCTTCAGGGGATTCAATCAGCCCCAGCATTTT. The whole variable domain, remainder taken from reference TRBV5-6 and TRBJ1-5, is DAGVTQSPTHLIKTRGQQVTLRCSPKSGHDTVSWYQQALGQGPQFIFQYYEEEERQRGNFPDRFSGHQFPNYSSELNVNALLLGDSALYLCASSFRGFNQPQHFGDGTRLSIL.

This clonotype was detected ten times or more. The chain couples TRBV7-9 to TRBJ1-1; 9 bases map to TRBD1. Trimming at V came to 3 bases and at J to 7 bases, leaving 6 bases not matched to a gene. This CDR3 has 14 residues. Germline CDR1 is SEHNR and CDR2 is FQNEAQ (reference sequence). The CDR3 bases are TGTGCCAGCAGCTTGTCCGGGACAGGGCTTGAAGCTTTCTTT. Protein product: CASSLSGTGLEAFF.

This clonotype was counted a few times. This chain uses TRBV12-3 or TRBV12-4 with TRBJ2-1, with 8 bases aligning to TRBD2. The ends lost 5 bases at V and 9 bases at J; junction bases unmatched: 12. This CDR3 is built from 15 residues. CDR3 DNA sequence: TGTGCCAGCAGTCCACCCTCCGGGACTAGTGGTGAGCAGTTCTTC. This gives the protein CASSPPSGTSGEQFF.

The rearrangement joins TRBV20-1 to TRBJ2-3, with 10 bases identical to TRBD2. This CDR3 spans 15 amino acids. The germline gives CDR1 DFQATT, CDR2 SNEGSKA (reference sequence). V shed 8 bases, J shed 5 bases, and the junction held 13 bases outside the gene matches. CDR3 region: CSPEREGRDRDTQYF. The CDR3 DNA reads TGCAGTCCTGAGCGGGAGGGCCGAGATAGAGATACGCAGTATTTT.

The J gene is TRBJ2-3, the V gene TRBV6-6; D is uncertain. V lost 7 bases, J lost 0 bases, and 14 bases lay in between. The length of the CDR3 is 15 residues. Per the germline V gene, CDR1 is MNHNY and CDR2 is SVGAGI (reference sequence). Written as DNA, the CDR3 is TGTGCCAGCAATCCAGGCGGAGCTAGCACAGATACGCAGTATTTT. Translation gives CASNPGGASTDTQYF.

This clonotype appeared many times. This rearrangement joins TRBV28 to TRBJ2-4, with TRBD1 matching over 7 bases. The CDR3 consists of 15 residues. After removal of 2 bases from V and 7 bases from J, the junction contained 8 bases not matched to a gene. Germline V gives CDR1 MDHEN, CDR2 SYDVKM. The CDR3 region is CASSLGRQGGNIQYF. CDR3 DNA: TGTGCCAGCAGTTTAGGAAGACAGGGCGGGAACATTCAGTACTTC.

This clonotype has just a few counts. The chain couples TRBV20-1 to TRBJ1-3; tentatively, D is TRBD1 (5 bases). Trimming pared 4 bases from V and 2 bases from J, leaving 21 bases between. The CDR3 is 17 residues long. Germline CDR1 is DFQATT and CDR2 is SNEGSKA (reference sequence). The CDR3 region is CSATNRPGNLPGNTIYF. CDR3 sequence (DNA): TGCAGTGCTACGAACCGTCCAGGGAATCTTCCTGGAAACACCATATATTTT.

This clonotype was seen a handful of times. V gene TRBV27 combines with J gene TRBJ1-6; 11 nucleotides match TRBD1. V lost 1 base to trimming and J lost 2 bases; unmatched junction nucleotides: 4. Germline V gene sequence: CDR1 MNHEY, CDR2 SMNVEV (reference sequence). The CDR3 length is 18 residues. The CDR3: CASSLYRTGGTYNSPLHF. In DNA form, the CDR3 reads TGTGCCAGCAGTTTATACCGGACAGGGGGCACCTATAATTCACCCCTCCACTTT.